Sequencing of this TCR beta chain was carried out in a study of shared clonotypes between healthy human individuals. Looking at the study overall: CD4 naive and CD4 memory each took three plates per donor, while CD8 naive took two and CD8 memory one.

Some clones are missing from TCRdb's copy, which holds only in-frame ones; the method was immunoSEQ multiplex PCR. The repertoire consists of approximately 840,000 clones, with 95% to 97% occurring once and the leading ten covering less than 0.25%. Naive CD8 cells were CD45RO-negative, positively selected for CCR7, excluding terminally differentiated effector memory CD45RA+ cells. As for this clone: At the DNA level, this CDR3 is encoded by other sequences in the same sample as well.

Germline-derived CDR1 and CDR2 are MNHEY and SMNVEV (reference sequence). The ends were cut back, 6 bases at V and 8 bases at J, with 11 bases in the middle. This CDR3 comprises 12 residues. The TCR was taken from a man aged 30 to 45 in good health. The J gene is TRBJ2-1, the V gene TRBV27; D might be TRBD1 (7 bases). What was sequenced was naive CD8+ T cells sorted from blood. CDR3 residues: CASSFRGDEQFF. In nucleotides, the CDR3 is TGTGCCAGCAGCTTCAGGGGGGATGAGCAGTTCTTC.